These T cell receptor beta chains were read from a single sample in a study of long-term antiretroviral therapy in people with HIV. Only in-frame clones appear in the TCRdb table, and some are missing; sequencing was by immunoSEQ multiplex PCR. The sample carries 15,000 or so clones, around nine tenths recorded once. The source material was unsorted PBMCs, sampled 0.7 years before starting antiretroviral therapy. These receptors were collected from a man aged 50-60 years with HIV. CDR3s include the opening cysteine and the closing phenylalanine or tryptophan. Each record gives: J gene, V gene, D gene, clone size, CDR3 protein, CDR3 DNA. The D gene is left open where the match is weak. Some rows have no size entry. The others give once, few or many, or a class for an expanded clone.

J gene: TRBJ1-5; V gene: TRBV28; D gene: .; clone size: .; CDR3 protein: CASSFRQGPLNQPQHF; CDR3 DNA: TGTGCCAGCAGTTTTCGGCAGGGGCCACTTAATCAGCCCCAGCATTTT
J gene: TRBJ2-5; V gene: TRBV13; D gene: TRBD2; clone size: .; CDR3 protein: CASSLGQSRLAGGFGETQYF; CDR3 DNA: TGTGCCAGCAGCTTAGGCCAATCCCGCCTAGCGGGGGGATTCGGGGAGACCCAGTACTTC
J gene: TRBJ1-2; V gene: TRBV5-1; D gene: .; clone size: once; CDR3 protein: CASSLATGLNYGYTF; CDR3 DNA: TGCGCCAGCAGCTTGGCCACGGGGTTAAACTATGGCTACACCTTC
J gene: TRBJ2-1; V gene: TRBV5-1; D gene: TRBD2; clone size: once; CDR3 protein: CASSLGGSGNVNEQFF; CDR3 DNA: TGCGCCAGCAGCTTGGGAGGTAGCGGGAATGTGAATGAGCAGTTCTTC
J gene: TRBJ2-1; V gene: TRBV27; D gene: TRBD1; clone size: .; CDR3 protein: CASTRDRVIGGSYNEQFF; CDR3 DNA: TGTGCCAGCACCCGAGACAGGGTCATTGGTGGATCCTACAATGAGCAGTTCTTC
J gene: TRBJ1-3; V gene: TRBV19; D gene: .; clone size: .; CDR3 protein: CASSIGAGPSGNTIYF; CDR3 DNA: TGTGCCAGTAGTATAGGTGCGGGACCGTCTGGAAACACCATATATTTT
J gene: TRBJ2-7; V gene: TRBV10-3; D gene: .; clone size: .; CDR3 protein: CAISSFGARDTYEQYF; CDR3 DNA: TGTGCCATCAGTAGTTTCGGGGCCCGTGACACCTACGAGCAGTACTTC
J gene: TRBJ1-5; V gene: TRBV5-1; D gene: .; clone size: .; CDR3 protein: CASSTGQVNQPQHF; CDR3 DNA: TGCGCCAGCAGCACGGGACAAGTCAATCAGCCCCAGCATTTT
J gene: TRBJ1-1; V gene: TRBV5-6; D gene: TRBD1; clone size: once; CDR3 protein: CASSLFDRDTEAFF; CDR3 DNA: TGTGCCAGCAGCTTGTTTGACAGGGACACTGAAGCTTTCTTT
J gene: TRBJ2-7; V gene: TRBV10-1; D gene: .; clone size: .; CDR3 protein: CASSESIGLSYEQYF; CDR3 DNA: TGCGCCAGCAGTGAGTCAATAGGCCTCTCCTACGAGCAGTACTTC
J gene: TRBJ1-5; V gene: TRBV18; D gene: TRBD1; clone size: .; CDR3 protein: CASSSRTGDNQPQHF; CDR3 DNA: TGTGCCAGCTCATCCCGGACAGGGGACAATCAGCCCCAGCATTTT
J gene: TRBJ1-1; V gene: TRBV6-5; D gene: .; clone size: .; CDR3 protein: CASSYEYRASTEAFF; CDR3 DNA: TGTGCCAGCAGTTATGAGTACAGGGCGTCCACTGAAGCTTTCTTT
J gene: TRBJ1-1; V gene: TRBV19; D gene: .; clone size: .; CDR3 protein: CASSIAGLTEAFF; CDR3 DNA: TGTGCCAGTAGTATAGCCGGCCTGACCGAAGCTTTCTTT
J gene: TRBJ2-1; V gene: TRBV5-4; D gene: TRBD1; clone size: .; CDR3 protein: CASSPGQGVEREQFF; CDR3 DNA: TGTGCCAGCAGCCCGGGACAGGGGGTCGAACGCGAGCAGTTCTTC
J gene: TRBJ2-3; V gene: TRBV2; D gene: TRBD1; clone size: .; CDR3 protein: CASSRIRTGTADTQYF; CDR3 DNA: TGTGCCAGCAGTCGGATCCGGACAGGGACGGCGGATACGCAGTATTTT
J gene: TRBJ2-7; V gene: TRBV5-1; D gene: .; clone size: few; CDR3 protein: CASTFGLSSYEQYF; CDR3 DNA: TGCGCCAGCACCTTCGGACTGAGCTCCTACGAGCAGTACTTC
J gene: TRBJ2-5; V gene: TRBV11-3; D gene: TRBD2; clone size: once; CDR3 protein: CASSRTGGSLETQYF; CDR3 DNA: TGTGCCAGCAGCCGTACGGGGGGTTCGTTGGAGACCCAGTACTTC
J gene: TRBJ2-7; V gene: TRBV11-2; D gene: .; clone size: .; CDR3 protein: CASTQGGRTYEQYF; CDR3 DNA: TGTGCCAGCACCCAAGGTGGACGGACCTACGAGCAGTACTTC
J gene: TRBJ1-2; V gene: TRBV4-3; D gene: .; clone size: .; CDR3 protein: CASSQGIQGAFYGYTF; CDR3 DNA: TGCGCCAGCAGCCAAGGAATACAAGGGGCTTTCTATGGCTACACCTTC
J gene: TRBJ2-3; V gene: TRBV4-1; D gene: TRBD2; clone size: .; CDR3 protein: CASSWGTSGMGGTQYF; CDR3 DNA: TGCGCCAGCAGCTGGGGGACTAGCGGGATGGGGGGTACGCAGTATTTT
J gene: TRBJ2-7; V gene: TRBV7-9; D gene: TRBD1; clone size: .; CDR3 protein: CASRTGSYEQYF; CDR3 DNA: TGTGCCAGCAGGACAGGGTCCTACGAGCAGTACTTC
J gene: TRBJ1-2; V gene: TRBV29-1; D gene: TRBD1; clone size: .; CDR3 protein: CSVEEGQLLNYGYTF; CDR3 DNA: TGCAGCGTTGAAGAGGGACAGCTTCTTAACTATGGCTACACCTTC
J gene: TRBJ2-5; V gene: TRBV10-3; D gene: TRBD2; clone size: .; CDR3 protein: CAISGAGGGETQYF; CDR3 DNA: TGTGCCATCAGTGGAGCGGGAGGAGGGGAGACCCAGTACTTC
J gene: TRBJ2-1; V gene: TRBV5-1; D gene: .; clone size: .; CDR3 protein: CASSAGDRNEQFF; CDR3 DNA: TGCGCCAGCAGCGCCGGAGACAGGAATGAGCAGTTCTTC
J gene: TRBJ1-4; V gene: TRBV18; D gene: .; clone size: .; CDR3 protein: CASSRTVNEKLFF; CDR3 DNA: TGTGCCAGCTCAAGGACCGTTAATGAAAAACTGTTTTTT
J gene: TRBJ1-1; V gene: TRBV5-1; D gene: TRBD1; clone size: .; CDR3 protein: CASRLTGTGGLSTEAFF; CDR3 DNA: TGCGCCAGCAGGTTGACCGGGACAGGGGGTTTGTCCACTGAAGCTTTCTTT
J gene: TRBJ2-3; V gene: TRBV11-3; D gene: TRBD2; clone size: .; CDR3 protein: CASSFASGDTQYF; CDR3 DNA: TGTGCCAGCAGCTTTGCTAGCGGGGATACGCAGTATTTT
J gene: TRBJ2-5; V gene: TRBV6-6; D gene: TRBD2; clone size: .; CDR3 protein: CATRLAGQETQYF; CDR3 DNA: TGTGCCACCAGACTAGCGGGACAAGAGACCCAGTACTTC
J gene: TRBJ2-2; V gene: TRBV27; D gene: .; clone size: .; CDR3 protein: CASSPQRAPNTGELFF; CDR3 DNA: TGTGCCAGCAGTCCCCAGCGGGCTCCGAACACCGGGGAGCTGTTTTTT
J gene: TRBJ1-3; V gene: TRBV6-5; D gene: TRBD1; clone size: .; CDR3 protein: CASSYLDRAGNTIYF; CDR3 DNA: TGTGCCAGCAGTTACTTGGACAGGGCTGGAAACACCATATATTTT
J gene: TRBJ1-4; V gene: TRBV2; D gene: .; clone size: .; CDR3 protein: CASSEFTVEEKLFF; CDR3 DNA: TGTGCCAGCAGTGAATTCACGGTTGAAGAAAAACTGTTTTTT
J gene: TRBJ2-7; V gene: TRBV5-6; D gene: .; clone size: .; CDR3 protein: CASSLLGRGEQYF; CDR3 DNA: TGTGCCAGCAGCTTGCTTGGACGGGGCGAGCAGTACTTC
J gene: TRBJ2-7; V gene: TRBV4-1; D gene: TRBD2; clone size: .; CDR3 protein: CASSQGGGSPYEQYF; CDR3 DNA: TGCGCCAGCAGCCAAGGGGGCGGGAGCCCCTACGAGCAGTACTTC
J gene: TRBJ1-6; V gene: TRBV12-5; D gene: TRBD1; clone size: .; CDR3 protein: CASGSGTANSPLHF; CDR3 DNA: TGTGCTAGTGGTTCCGGGACAGCGAATTCACCCCTCCACTTT
J gene: TRBJ2-3; V gene: TRBV7-9; D gene: TRBD2; clone size: .; CDR3 protein: CASSLQGLRGTDTQYF; CDR3 DNA: TGTGCCAGCAGCTTACAGGGACTAAGGGGCACGGATACGCAGTATTTT
J gene: TRBJ1-1; V gene: TRBV7-9; D gene: .; clone size: .; CDR3 protein: CASSPDIWTEAFF; CDR3 DNA: TGTGCCAGCAGCCCGGACATATGGACTGAAGCTTTCTTT
J gene: TRBJ1-5; V gene: TRBV6-1; D gene: .; clone size: .; CDR3 protein: CASSGNQPQHF; CDR3 DNA: TGTGCCAGCAGTGGGAACCAGCCCCAGCATTTT
J gene: TRBJ2-3; V gene: TRBV29-1; D gene: TRBD1; clone size: .; CDR3 protein: CSVSGQGATDTQYF; CDR3 DNA: TGCAGCGTATCCGGACAGGGGGCCACAGATACGCAGTATTTT
J gene: TRBJ2-3; V gene: TRBV27; D gene: TRBD1; clone size: .; CDR3 protein: CASSLGTGGGFRTDTQYF; CDR3 DNA: TGTGCCAGCAGCCTAGGGACAGGGGGCGGTTTTCGCACAGATACGCAGTATTTT
J gene: TRBJ2-1; V gene: TRBV30; D gene: .; clone size: once; CDR3 protein: CALGRQSYNEQFF; CDR3 DNA: TGTGCCCTTGGACGGCAGTCCTACAATGAGCAGTTCTTC